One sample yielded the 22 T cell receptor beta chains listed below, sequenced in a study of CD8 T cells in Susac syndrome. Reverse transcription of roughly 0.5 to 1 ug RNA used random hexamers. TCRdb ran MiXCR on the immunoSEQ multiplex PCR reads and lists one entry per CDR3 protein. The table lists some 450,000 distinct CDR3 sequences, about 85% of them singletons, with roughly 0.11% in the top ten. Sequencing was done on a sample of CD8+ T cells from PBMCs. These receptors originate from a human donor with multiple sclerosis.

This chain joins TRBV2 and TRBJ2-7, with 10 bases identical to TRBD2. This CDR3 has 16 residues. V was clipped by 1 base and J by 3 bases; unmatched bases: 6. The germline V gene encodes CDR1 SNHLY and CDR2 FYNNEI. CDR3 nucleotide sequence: TGTGCCAGCAGTGAAGTCGCCGCTAGCGGGGGCTACGAGCAGTACTTC. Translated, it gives CASSEVAASGGYEQYF. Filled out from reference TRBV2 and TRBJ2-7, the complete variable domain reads EPEVTQTPSHQVTQMGQEVILRCVPISNHLYFYWYRQILGQKVEFLVSFYNNEISEKSEIFDDQFSVERPDGSNFTLKIRSTKLEDSAMYFCASSEVAASGGYEQYFGPGTRLTVT.

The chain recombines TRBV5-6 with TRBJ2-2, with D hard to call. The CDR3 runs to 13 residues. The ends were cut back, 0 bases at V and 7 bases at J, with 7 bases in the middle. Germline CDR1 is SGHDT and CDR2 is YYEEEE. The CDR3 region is CASSLAVGGELFF. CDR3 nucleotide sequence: TGTGCCAGCAGCTTGGCAGTTGGCGGGGAGCTGTTTTTT.

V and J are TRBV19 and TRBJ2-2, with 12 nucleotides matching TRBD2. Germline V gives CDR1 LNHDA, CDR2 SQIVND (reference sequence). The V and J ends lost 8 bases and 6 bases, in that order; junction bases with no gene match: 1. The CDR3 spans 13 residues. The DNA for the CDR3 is TGTGCCAGTCGGACTAGCGGGGCCGGGGAGCTGTTTTTT. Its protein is CASRTSGAGELFF.

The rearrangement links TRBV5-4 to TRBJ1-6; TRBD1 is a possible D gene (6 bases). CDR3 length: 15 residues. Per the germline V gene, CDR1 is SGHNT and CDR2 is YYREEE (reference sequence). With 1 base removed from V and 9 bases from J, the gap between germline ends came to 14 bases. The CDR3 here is CASSLRGRGGSPLHF. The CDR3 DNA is TGTGCCAGCAGCTTGAGGGGCAGGGGTGGTTCACCCCTCCACTTT.

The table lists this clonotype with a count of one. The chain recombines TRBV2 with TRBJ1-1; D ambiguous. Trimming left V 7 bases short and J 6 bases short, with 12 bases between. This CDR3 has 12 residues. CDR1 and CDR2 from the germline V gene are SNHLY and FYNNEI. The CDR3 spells CASTIDLAEAFF. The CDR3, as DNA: TGTGCCAGCACCATAGACTTAGCTGAAGCTTTCTTT.

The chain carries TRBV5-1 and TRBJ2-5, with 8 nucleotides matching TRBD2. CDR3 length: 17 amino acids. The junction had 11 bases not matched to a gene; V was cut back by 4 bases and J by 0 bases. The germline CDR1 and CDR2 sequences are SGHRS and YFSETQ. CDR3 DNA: TGCGCCAGCAGCCCCGCAGTTAACGGGAGGGACCAAGAGACCCAGTACTTC. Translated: CASSPAVNGRDQETQYF.

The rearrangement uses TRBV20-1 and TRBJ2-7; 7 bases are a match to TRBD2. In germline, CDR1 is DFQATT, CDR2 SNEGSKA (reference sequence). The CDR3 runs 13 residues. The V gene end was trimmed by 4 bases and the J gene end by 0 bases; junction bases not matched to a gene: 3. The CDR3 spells CSAIPSGSYEQYF. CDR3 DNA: TGCAGTGCTATCCCTAGCGGCTCCTACGAGCAGTACTTC.

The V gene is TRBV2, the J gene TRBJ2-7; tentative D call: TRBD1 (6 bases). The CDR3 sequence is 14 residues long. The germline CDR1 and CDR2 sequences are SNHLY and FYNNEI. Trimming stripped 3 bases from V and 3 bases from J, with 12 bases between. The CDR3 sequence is CASSERQAIYEQYF. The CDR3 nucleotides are TGTGCCAGCAGTGAGAGACAGGCGATCTACGAGCAGTACTTC. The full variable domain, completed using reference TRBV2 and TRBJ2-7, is EPEVTQTPSHQVTQMGQEVILRCVPISNHLYFYWYRQILGQKVEFLVSFYNNEISEKSEIFDDQFSVERPDGSNFTLKIRSTKLEDSAMYFCASSERQAIYEQYFGPGTRLTVT.

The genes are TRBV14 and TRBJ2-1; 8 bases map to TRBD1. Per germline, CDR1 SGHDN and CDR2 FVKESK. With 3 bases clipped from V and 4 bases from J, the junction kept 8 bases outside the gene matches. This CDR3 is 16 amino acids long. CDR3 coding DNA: TGTGCCAGCAGCCAGTTACAGGGGGACACTTACAATGAGCAGTTCTTC. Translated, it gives CASSQLQGDTYNEQFF.

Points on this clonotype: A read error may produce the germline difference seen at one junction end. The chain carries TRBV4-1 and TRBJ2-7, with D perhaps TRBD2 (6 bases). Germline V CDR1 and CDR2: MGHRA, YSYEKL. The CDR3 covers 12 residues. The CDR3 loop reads CANSQAGYEQYF. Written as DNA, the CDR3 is TGCGCCAACAGCCAAGCGGGTTACGAGCAGTACTTC.

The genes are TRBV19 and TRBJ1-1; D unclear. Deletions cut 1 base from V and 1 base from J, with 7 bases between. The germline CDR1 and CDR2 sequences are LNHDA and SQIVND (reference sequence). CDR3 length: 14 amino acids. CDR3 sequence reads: CASSIGARNTEAFF. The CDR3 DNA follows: TGTGCCAGTAGTATAGGGGCCAGGAACACTGAAGCTTTCTTT.

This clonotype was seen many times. As DNA, the CDR3 is TGTGCCAGCAGCTTGCCGGACAGGGGGCTGGAGACCCAGTACTTC. Amino acids: CASSLPDRGLETQYF. This rearrangement joins TRBV11-2 to TRBJ2-5, with TRBD1 matching 11 bases. Trimming took 3 bases from V and 5 from J; bases not matched to a gene: 5. CDR3 length: 15 amino acids. In germline, CDR1 is SGHAT, CDR2 FQNNGV.

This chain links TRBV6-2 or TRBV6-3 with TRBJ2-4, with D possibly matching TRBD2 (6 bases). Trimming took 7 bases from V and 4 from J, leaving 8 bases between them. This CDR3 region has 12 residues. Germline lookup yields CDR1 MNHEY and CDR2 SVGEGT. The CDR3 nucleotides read TGTGCCAGCATCGGGGGAAAAAACATTCAGTACTTC. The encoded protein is CASIGGKNIQYF.

The CDR3, as DNA: TGTGCCAGCAGTTACGCGCCAGGGAGCGAGCAGTACTTC. Translating it yields CASSYAPGSEQYF. V usage is TRBV12-3 or TRBV12-4 and J usage is TRBJ2-7, with D tentatively TRBD1 or TRBD2 (5 bases each). Trimming took off 4 bases at V and 6 bases at J, with 13 bases between the two ends. This CDR3 comprises 13 residues.

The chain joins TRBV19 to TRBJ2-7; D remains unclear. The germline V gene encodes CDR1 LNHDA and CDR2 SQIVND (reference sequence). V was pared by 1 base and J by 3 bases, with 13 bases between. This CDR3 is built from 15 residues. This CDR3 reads CASSIGDPAYYEQYF. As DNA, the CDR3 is TGTGCCAGTAGTATAGGAGACCCGGCCTACTACGAGCAGTACTTC. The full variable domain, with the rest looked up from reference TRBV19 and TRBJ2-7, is DGGITQSPKYLFRKEGQNVTLSCEQNLNHDAMYWYRQDPGQGLRLIYYSQIVNDFQKGDIAEGYSVSREKKESFPLTVTSAQKNPTAFYLCASSIGDPAYYEQYFGPGTRLTVT.

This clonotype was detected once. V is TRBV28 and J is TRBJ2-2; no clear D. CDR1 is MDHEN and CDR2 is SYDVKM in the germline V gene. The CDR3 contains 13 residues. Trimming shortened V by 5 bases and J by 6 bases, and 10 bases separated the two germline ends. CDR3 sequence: CASSPMGAGELFF. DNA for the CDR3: TGTGCCAGCAGTCCAATGGGCGCCGGGGAGCTGTTTTTT.

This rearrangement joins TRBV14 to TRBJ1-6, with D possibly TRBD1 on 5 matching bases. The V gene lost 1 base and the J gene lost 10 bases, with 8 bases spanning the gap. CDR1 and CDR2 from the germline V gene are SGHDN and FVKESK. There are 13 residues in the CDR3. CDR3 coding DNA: TGTGCCAGCAGCCAAGGGGGCTGGTCACCCCTCCACTTT. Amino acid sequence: CASSQGGWSPLHF.

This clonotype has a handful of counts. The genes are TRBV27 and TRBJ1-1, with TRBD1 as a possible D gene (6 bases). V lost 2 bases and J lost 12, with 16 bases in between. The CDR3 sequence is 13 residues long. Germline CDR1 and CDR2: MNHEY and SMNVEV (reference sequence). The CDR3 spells CASSLPNRVRSFF. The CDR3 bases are TGTGCCAGCAGTTTACCAAACAGGGTTAGGTCTTTCTTT.

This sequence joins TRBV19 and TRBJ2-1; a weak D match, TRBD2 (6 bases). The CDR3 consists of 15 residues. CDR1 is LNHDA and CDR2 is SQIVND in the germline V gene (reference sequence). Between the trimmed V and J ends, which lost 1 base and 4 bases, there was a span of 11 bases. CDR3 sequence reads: CASSIGSGFYNEQFF. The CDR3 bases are TGTGCCAGTAGTATAGGTAGCGGATTTTACAATGAGCAGTTCTTC.

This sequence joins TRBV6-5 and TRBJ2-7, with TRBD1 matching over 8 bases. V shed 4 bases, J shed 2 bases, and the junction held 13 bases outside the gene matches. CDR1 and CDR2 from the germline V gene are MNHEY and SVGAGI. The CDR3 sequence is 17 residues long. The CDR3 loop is CASSSDPRQGKAYEQYF. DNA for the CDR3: TGTGCCAGCAGTTCGGATCCCCGACAGGGGAAAGCCTACGAGCAGTACTTC.

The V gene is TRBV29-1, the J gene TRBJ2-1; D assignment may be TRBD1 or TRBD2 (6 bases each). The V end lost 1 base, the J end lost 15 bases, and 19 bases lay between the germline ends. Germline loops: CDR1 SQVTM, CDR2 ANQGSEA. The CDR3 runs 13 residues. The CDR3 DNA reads TGCAGCGTTGAAGGTGGGGGGCCGGGTGGACCGTTCTTC. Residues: CSVEGGGPGGPFF.

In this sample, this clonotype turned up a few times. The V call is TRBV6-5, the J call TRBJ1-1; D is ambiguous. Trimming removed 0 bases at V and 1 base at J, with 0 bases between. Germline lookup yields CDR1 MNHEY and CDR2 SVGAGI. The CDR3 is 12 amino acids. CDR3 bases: TGTGCCAGCAGTTACTCGAACACTGAAGCTTTCTTT. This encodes CASSYSNTEAFF.